A selection of T cell receptor beta chains follows, all from one sample in a study of cytomegalovirus exposure and HLA in healthy donors. The assay was immunoSEQ multiplex PCR, and TCRdb's table has in-frame clones only and misses some. Among 120,000 or so clones listed, 75% to 85% were seen once. Sequencing was done on a sample of PBMCs. All receptors come from a man aged 30 to 39 in good health and CMV-seronegative. Both conserved end residues are part of each CDR3. The D gene is left open where the match is weak. Some rows have no size entry. The others give once, few or many, or a class for an expanded clone.

>TRBD2|-|TRBJ2-7|TRBV28
CASSFPASGTYEQYF
TGTGCCAGCAGTTTCCCGGCTAGCGGTACCTACGAGCAGTACTTC
>-|-|TRBJ2-7|TRBV11-1
CASSFGGGLEYEQYF
TGTGCCAGCAGCTTTGGGGGGGGCCTGGAGTACGAGCAGTACTTC
>TRBD1|-|TRBJ1-5|TRBV7-2
CASSLGQGNQPQHF
TGTGCCAGCAGCTTAGGACAGGGTAATCAGCCCCAGCATTTT
>-|few|TRBJ1-3|TRBV2
CASSPRGGTGNTIYF
TGTGCCAGCAGTCCCCGCGGGGGTACGGGAAACACCATATATTTT
>-|-|TRBJ1-2|TRBV27
CASSFGGNYGYTF
TGTGCCAGCAGTTTTGGGGGCAACTATGGCTACACCTTC
>-|-|TRBJ2-7|TRBV11-2
CASSSRAGKIAYEQYF
TGTGCCAGCAGCTCCCGTGCAGGGAAGATTGCCTACGAGCAGTACTTC
>TRBD1|-|TRBJ1-1|TRBV2
CASTRQTGRNTEAFF
TGTGCCAGCACCCGGCAGACAGGGAGGAACACTGAAGCTTTCTTT
>-|few|TRBJ1-3|TRBV28
CASQGSGNTIYF
TGTGCCAGTCAGGGCTCTGGAAACACCATATATTTT
>TRBD1|few|TRBJ2-7|TRBV7-9
CASSLGTGYEQYF
TGTGCCAGCAGCTTAGGGACAGGATACGAGCAGTACTTC
>-|-|TRBJ2-7|TRBV7-9
CASSLEFAGKTPEQYF
TGTGCCAGCAGCTTAGAGTTCGCGGGAAAGACCCCTGAGCAGTACTTC
>TRBD1|few|TRBJ2-7|TRBV11-3
CASQPEQGATYEQYF
TGTGCCAGTCAGCCTGAACAGGGGGCAACCTACGAGCAGTACTTC
>TRBD1|-|TRBJ2-1|TRBV5-1
CASSQTGFNEQFF
TGCGCCAGCAGCCAGACAGGGTTCAATGAGCAGTTCTTC
>TRBD2|-|TRBJ2-1|TRBV10-2
CASKGTSGSNEQFF
TGCGCCAGCAAGGGGACTAGCGGGAGTAATGAGCAGTTCTTC
>-|-|TRBJ2-3|TRBV19
CASSIWGYSVADTQYF
TGTGCCAGTAGTATTTGGGGCTACTCGGTCGCAGATACGCAGTATTTT
>TRBD2|-|TRBJ2-7|TRBV19
CASSIVAGTYEQYF
TGTGCCAGTAGTATTGTAGCGGGTACCTACGAGCAGTACTTC
>TRBD2|-|TRBJ2-3|TRBV19
CASSKPGLAGTDTQYF
TGTGCCAGTAGTAAGCCCGGACTAGCGGGAACAGATACGCAGTATTTT
>TRBD2|-|TRBJ2-5|TRBV9
CASSGLAGRTQYF
TGTGCCAGCAGTGGACTAGCGGGCCGTACCCAGTACTTC
>TRBD1|-|TRBJ1-1|TRBV4-1
CASSRQTGVGEAFF
TGCGCCAGCAGCCGACAAACAGGGGTCGGTGAAGCTTTCTTT
>-|-|TRBJ2-7|TRBV19
CASSILAGRLYEQYF
TGTGCCAGTAGTATTCTCGCGGGAAGACTCTACGAGCAGTACTTC
>-|-|TRBJ2-3|TRBV7-6
CASSPRREFDTQYF
TGTGCCAGCAGCCCAAGGAGGGAGTTTGATACGCAGTATTTT
>TRBD1|-|TRBJ1-1|TRBV13
CASSLAGTGGAEAFF
TGTGCCAGCAGCTTGGCCGGGACAGGGGGGGCTGAAGCTTTCTTT
>-|few|TRBJ2-7|TRBV19
CASSIQGGEQYF
TGTGCCAGTAGTATACAGGGTGGCGAGCAGTACTTC
>-|few|TRBJ2-7|TRBV28
CASSLSRYEQYF
TGTGCCAGCAGTTTATCGCGGTACGAGCAGTACTTC
>TRBD1|-|TRBJ1-2|TRBV7-8
CASSSPPGTADLEGYTF
TGTGCCAGCAGCTCCCCCCCCGGGACAGCCGATTTAGAGGGCTACACCTTC
>TRBD2|-|TRBJ2-1|TRBV14
CASSQDLMDGGYNEQFF
TGTGCCAGCAGCCAAGATTTGATGGACGGGGGGTACAATGAGCAGTTCTTC
>-|-|TRBJ1-1|TRBV11-3
CASSFTQNTEAFF
TGTGCCAGCAGCTTCACACAGAACACTGAAGCTTTCTTT
>-|-|TRBJ2-7|TRBV9
CASSVGTFSYEQYF
TGTGCCAGCAGCGTGGGGACTTTCTCCTACGAGCAGTACTTC
>TRBD2|once|TRBJ2-3|TRBV10-1
CASSAGTSDSDTQYF
TGCGCCAGCAGTGCCGGGACTAGTGACTCAGATACGCAGTATTTT
>TRBD2|few|TRBJ2-3|TRBV29-1
CSGTLGLAGVWTDTQYF
TGCAGTGGTACCCTCGGACTAGCGGGAGTCTGGACAGATACGCAGTATTTT
>TRBD1|-|TRBJ2-7|TRBV27
CASSFQGAPGYEQYF
TGTGCCAGCAGTTTCCAGGGGGCCCCCGGTTACGAGCAGTACTTC
>TRBD2|-|TRBJ2-1|TRBV7-3
CASSLGTSGRFNEQFF
TGTGCCAGCAGCTTAGGGACTAGCGGGAGGTTTAATGAGCAGTTCTTC
>-|-|TRBJ1-4|TRBV30
CAWTGSGEKLFF
TGTGCCTGGACCGGTTCTGGTGAAAAACTGTTTTTT
>TRBD1|few|TRBJ1-4|TRBV28
CASSLGDRGPYGEKLFF
TGTGCCAGCAGCCTGGGGGACAGGGGGCCTTACGGTGAAAAACTGTTTTTT